This T cell receptor beta chain was sequenced in a study of shared clonotypes between healthy human individuals. Generated by immunoSEQ multiplex PCR, the TCRdb table keeps only in-frame clones and is missing some. This table has about 1 million clones, 60% to 80% appearing once. Trimming cost V 6 bases and J 0 bases; bases outside gene matches: 2. Germline loops: CDR1 SGHRS, CDR2 YFSETQ. This CDR3 comprises 14 residues. The sequencing sample was made of memory CD4+ T cells sorted from blood. Subset noted: CD45RA-negative fraction. This chain connects TRBV5-1 to TRBJ2-7, with 11 bases that match TRBD2. This TCR was sampled from a man younger than 30 in good health. This CDR3 reads CASKGTSGSYEQYF. CDR3 sequence (DNA): TGCGCCAGCAAAGGGACTAGCGGCTCCTACGAGCAGTACTTC. Full variable domain (missing parts from reference TRBV5-1 and TRBJ2-7): KAGVTQTPRYLIKTRGQQVTLSCSPISGHRSVSWYQQTPGQGLQFLFEYFSETQRNKGNFPGRFSGRQFSNSRSEMNVSTLELGDSALYLCASKGTSGSYEQYFGPGTRLTVT.